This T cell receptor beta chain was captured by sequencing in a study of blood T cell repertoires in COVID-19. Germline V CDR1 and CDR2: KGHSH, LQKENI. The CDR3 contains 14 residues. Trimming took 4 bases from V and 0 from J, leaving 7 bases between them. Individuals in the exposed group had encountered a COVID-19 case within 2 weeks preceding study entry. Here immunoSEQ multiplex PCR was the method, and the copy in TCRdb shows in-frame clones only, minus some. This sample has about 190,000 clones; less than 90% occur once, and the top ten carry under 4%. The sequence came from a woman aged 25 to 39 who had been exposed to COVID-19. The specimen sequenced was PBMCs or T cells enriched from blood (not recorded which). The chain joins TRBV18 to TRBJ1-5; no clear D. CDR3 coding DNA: TGTGCCAGCTCACTGGAGATTAGCAATCAGCCCCAGCATTTT. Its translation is CASSLEISNQPQHF. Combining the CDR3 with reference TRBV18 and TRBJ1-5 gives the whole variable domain NAGVMQNPRHLVRRRGQEARLRCSPMKGHSHVYWYRQLPEEGLKFMVYLQKENIIDESGMPKERFSAEFPKEGPSILRIQQVVRGDSAAYFCASSLEISNQPQHFGDGTRLSIL.